A selection of T cell receptor beta chains follows, all from one sample in a study of T cell responses to AZD1222 COVID-19 vaccine. Sequencing used immunoSEQ multiplex PCR; TCRdb keeps in-frame clones, though not all of them. The data show 90,000 to 110,000 clones, with approximately 89% seen just once and 4.4% held by the top ten. This sample comprised peripheral blood, obtained 28 days after the second AZD1222 dose. These receptors were taken from an adult who received the AZD1222 COVID-19 vaccine. Both conserved end residues are part of each CDR3.

cdr3_aa: CASSDTGTGTRDGYTF
cdr3_length: 16
v_call: TRBV6-1
j_call: TRBJ1-2

cdr3_aa: CASSLASTGLYEQYF
cdr3_length: 15
v_call: TRBV5-5
j_call: TRBJ2-7

cdr3_aa: CASSVGQPASYGYTF
cdr3_length: 15
v_call: TRBV19
j_call: TRBJ1-2

cdr3_aa: CASSLLRDNTEAFF
cdr3_length: 14
v_call: TRBV18
j_call: TRBJ1-1

cdr3_aa: CASSFKADTEAFF
cdr3_length: 13
v_call: TRBV7-8
j_call: TRBJ1-1

cdr3_aa: CASSFAQGPRQGGKLFF
cdr3_length: 17
v_call: TRBV7-8
j_call: TRBJ1-4

cdr3_aa: CASSLDRGRSDEQFF
cdr3_length: 15
v_call: TRBV7-3
j_call: TRBJ2-1

cdr3_aa: CASGHGATGYNEQFF
cdr3_length: 15
v_call: TRBV7-6
j_call: TRBJ2-1

cdr3_aa: CASSPRDSSSEQYF
cdr3_length: 14
v_call: TRBV18
j_call: TRBJ2-7

cdr3_aa: CASSVDPTGTGGVYTF
cdr3_length: 16
v_call: TRBV9
j_call: TRBJ1-2

cdr3_aa: CASSLSAGGPKETQYF
cdr3_length: 16
v_call: TRBV7-2
j_call: TRBJ2-5

cdr3_aa: CASSLNPGGDTQYF
cdr3_length: 14
v_call: TRBV7-2
j_call: TRBJ2-3

cdr3_aa: CASSLGLGAREQYF
cdr3_length: 14
v_call: TRBV11-2
j_call: TRBJ2-7

cdr3_aa: CASSPRTGRYGYTF
cdr3_length: 14
v_call: TRBV5-6
j_call: TRBJ1-2

cdr3_aa: CASSLSWGEQFF
cdr3_length: 12
v_call: TRBV27
j_call: TRBJ2-1

cdr3_aa: CASSQERALLAGAGANVLTF
cdr3_length: 20
v_call: TRBV4-2
j_call: TRBJ2-6

cdr3_aa: CASSLDRGQPQHF
cdr3_length: 13
v_call: TRBV11-2
j_call: TRBJ1-5

cdr3_aa: CASSSTGQALGGELFF
cdr3_length: 16
v_call: TRBV7-7
j_call: TRBJ2-2

cdr3_aa: CASSQDFAGYYEQYF
cdr3_length: 15
v_call: TRBV4-3
j_call: TRBJ2-7

cdr3_aa: CASSLLRGYLQETQYF
cdr3_length: 16
v_call: TRBV7-2
j_call: TRBJ2-5

cdr3_aa: CASSQERTGANVLTF
cdr3_length: 15
v_call: TRBV4-3
j_call: TRBJ2-6

cdr3_aa: CATTNLALDFAEAFF
cdr3_length: 15
v_call: TRBV15
j_call: TRBJ1-1

cdr3_aa: CASSLREGGSTDTQYF
cdr3_length: 16
v_call: TRBV11-3
j_call: TRBJ2-3

cdr3_aa: CASSFEAWGSPLHF
cdr3_length: 14
v_call: TRBV6-5
j_call: TRBJ1-6

cdr3_aa: CASSQEWVSIDLHF
cdr3_length: 14
v_call: TRBV4-1
j_call: TRBJ1-6

cdr3_aa: CASSVVPVGLYGYTF
cdr3_length: 15
v_call: TRBV9
j_call: TRBJ1-2

cdr3_aa: CASSPRVTRDRGHYGYTF
cdr3_length: 18
v_call: TRBV7-8
j_call: TRBJ1-2